The entry below gives a single T cell receptor beta chain sequence along with its context. Germline CDR1 is SGHRS and CDR2 is YFSETQ. V was shortened by 0 bases and J by 0 bases, with 13 bases between the two germline ends. CDR3 length equals 16 residues. This entry comes from a study of shared T cell receptors in the human thymus. Here immunoSEQ multiplex PCR was the method, and the copy in TCRdb shows in-frame clones only, minus some. This table has some 660,000 clones, around 87% appearing once. This sample was shared with a second study, whose subject was human thymus T cells.

Sequencing was performed on thymocytes. The receptor's source is a boy under two years old with a congenital heart defect. The chain links TRBV5-1 to TRBJ2-7; tentative D call: TRBD1 (5 bases). The CDR3 region is CASSLVGADTSYEQYF. CDR3 nucleotide sequence: TGCGCCAGCAGCTTGGTTGGGGCAGACACCTCCTACGAGCAGTACTTC.